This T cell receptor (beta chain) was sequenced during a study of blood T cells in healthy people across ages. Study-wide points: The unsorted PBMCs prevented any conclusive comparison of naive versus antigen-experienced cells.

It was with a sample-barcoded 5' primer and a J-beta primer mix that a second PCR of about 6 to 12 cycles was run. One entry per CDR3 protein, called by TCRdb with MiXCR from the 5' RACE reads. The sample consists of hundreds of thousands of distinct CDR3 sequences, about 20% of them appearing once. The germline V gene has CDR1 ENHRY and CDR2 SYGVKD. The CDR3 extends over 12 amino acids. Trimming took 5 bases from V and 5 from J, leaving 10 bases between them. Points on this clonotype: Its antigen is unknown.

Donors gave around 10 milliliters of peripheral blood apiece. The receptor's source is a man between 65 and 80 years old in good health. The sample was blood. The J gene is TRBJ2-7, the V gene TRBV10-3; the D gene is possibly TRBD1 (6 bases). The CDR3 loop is CAISQQGHEQYF. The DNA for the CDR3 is TGTGCCATCAGTCAACAGGGCCACGAGCAGTACTTC.